A single sample gave rise to the 21 T cell receptor beta chains below, sequenced in a study of shared clonotypes between healthy human individuals (dated by TCRdb to 2018 to 2021). The library was built by means of the immunoSEQ multiplex PCR assay. This immuneACCESS table, as held by TCRdb, lists in-frame sequences with V and J called but not all clones. Of the missing ones, under half trace to an unresolved V gene in checked studies; the others have no known cause. This sample lists just over 2,000,000 clones; about 95% were detected once. In total, the top ten clones hold 1% to 1.3% of the sample. CD8 naive samples were CD45RO-negative cells positively selected for CCR7, giving a CD45RA+CCR7+ population that excluded TemRA cells. The specimen sequenced was naive CD8+ T cells sorted from blood. The intended sense of this specimen's cell subset or site label: CD45RA+CCR7+. Receptor source: a man aged 18-30 years in good health.

The sample holds one count of this clone. This sequence joins TRBV10-3 and TRBJ2-7, with unresolved D. Trimming left V 4 bases short and J 2 bases short, with 9 bases between. CDR1 is ENHRY, CDR2 SYGVKD, per germline. The CDR3 is 13 amino acids. Here the CDR3 DNA reads TGTGCCATCAGTGGGCAGGAAGCCTACGAGCAGTACTTC. Protein sequence: CAISGQEAYEQYF.

The V gene is TRBV30, the J gene TRBJ2-1; 11 nucleotides match TRBD2. The CDR3 length is 15 residues. J lost 3 bases, V lost 3 bases, and 4 bases had no gene match. Per germline, CDR1 GTSNPN and CDR2 SVGIG (reference sequence). The CDR3, as DNA: TGTGCCTGGAGGGCCGGGACTAGCGGCTACAATGAGCAGTTCTTC. Encoded protein: CAWRAGTSGYNEQFF.

The rearrangement joins TRBV5-6 to TRBJ2-1; 13 bases are shared with TRBD2. CDR1 and CDR2 from the germline V gene are SGHDT and YYEEEE. The CDR3 covers 15 residues. The V gene end was trimmed by 4 bases and the J gene end by 5 bases; junction bases not matched to a gene: 3. Here the CDR3 DNA reads TGTGCCAGCAGCACGACTAGCGGGAGGCACAATGAGCAGTTCTTC. It yields the protein CASSTTSGRHNEQFF.

The chain joins TRBV28 to TRBJ2-7; tentatively, D is TRBD1 (6 bases). V lost 6 bases and J 2 bases, leaving 17 bases between the germline ends. CDR3 size: 15 residues. The germline gives CDR1 MDHEN, CDR2 SYDVKM. CDR3 nucleotides: TGTGCCAGCAGCCCCGGACAGCTGGTTGCCTACGAGCAGTACTTC. Translation gives CASSPGQLVAYEQYF.

V is TRBV7-9 and J is TRBJ2-4, with 13 bases aligning to TRBD2. The CDR3 is made up of 16 amino acids. Germline CDR1 and CDR2: SEHNR and FQNEAQ (reference sequence). The ends lost 5 bases at V and 6 bases at J; junction bases unmatched: 7. DNA for the CDR3: TGTGCCAGCAGCGTCGGGACTAGCGGGACCGGAAACATTCAGTACTTC. Amino acids: CASSVGTSGTGNIQYF.

The chain is built from TRBV4-1 and TRBJ1-2, with a tentative D call TRBD1 (6 bases). CDR1 is MGHRA and CDR2 is YSYEKL in the germline V gene. With 0 bases removed from V and 0 bases from J, the gap between germline ends came to 14 bases. This CDR3 has 17 residues. The chain's CDR3 is CASSQEGAFGANYGYTF. CDR3 coding DNA: TGCGCCAGCAGCCAAGAGGGGGCCTTTGGGGCTAACTATGGCTACACCTTC.

The V call is TRBV7-9, the J call TRBJ2-5; TRBD2 aligns across 12 bases. The CDR3 totals 16 residues. In germline, CDR1 is SEHNR, CDR2 FQNEAQ (reference sequence). V shed 4 bases, J shed 3 bases, and the junction held 6 bases outside the gene matches. As DNA, the CDR3 is TGTGCCAGCAGCTCCCAAGGACTAGCGGGAAAAGAGACCCAGTACTTC. Its protein product is CASSSQGLAGKETQYF.

The chain couples TRBV19 to TRBJ1-5; no clear D. V was trimmed by 3 bases and J by 0 bases, leaving 15 bases between them. CDR3 length: 17 residues. Per germline, CDR1 LNHDA and CDR2 SQIVND (reference sequence). CDR3 sequence reads: CASSMMGSDYSNQPQHF. Here the CDR3 DNA reads TGTGCCAGTAGTATGATGGGGAGCGATTATAGCAATCAGCCCCAGCATTTT.

About this clone itself: Within the sample, other DNA sequences also encode this same CDR3. This sequence joins TRBV6-5 and TRBJ2-1; no reliable D call. The V end lost 2 bases, the J end lost 2 bases, and 4 bases lay between the germline ends. CDR3 length: 13 residues. Germline assignment: CDR1 MNHEY and CDR2 SVGAGI. CDR3 loop: CASSYRAYNEQFF. The CDR3 DNA reads as TGTGCCAGCAGTTACAGGGCCTACAATGAGCAGTTCTTC.

The chain uses TRBV29-1 and TRBJ2-1; D is undetermined. Germline V gene lookup returns CDR1 SQVTM and CDR2 ANQGSEA. CDR3 size: 10 residues. Trimming cost V 4 bases and J 7 bases, with 5 bases left between them. The CDR3: CSVVTNEQFF. The CDR3 nucleotides are TGCAGCGTTGTCACTAATGAGCAGTTCTTC.

The rearrangement uses TRBV2 and TRBJ2-1, with D unresolved. Germline CDR1 and CDR2: SNHLY and FYNNEI. Trimming took 4 bases from V and 8 from J, leaving 12 bases between them. This CDR3 is 13 amino acids long. CDR3 region: CASSGEARDEQFF. In nucleotides, the CDR3 is TGTGCCAGCAGTGGAGAGGCCCGGGATGAGCAGTTCTTC.

This clone was detected only once. The rearrangement uses TRBV5-4 and TRBJ2-2; 11 bases line up with TRBD2. Trimming at V came to 1 base and at J to 6 bases, leaving 5 bases not matched to a gene. CDR1 is SGHNT and CDR2 is YYREEE in the germline V gene (reference sequence). CDR3 length equals 16 residues. The CDR3, as DNA: TGTGCCAGCAGCTTGATACTAGCGGGAGAGGCCGGGGAGCTGTTTTTT. It codes for CASSLILAGEAGELFF.

With respect to this clone: The same CDR3 can be traced to other DNA sequences in this sample. This sequence joins TRBV19 and TRBJ1-1, with 8 positions matching TRBD1. Trimming cost V 6 bases and J 1 base; bases outside gene matches: 4. The germline V gene has CDR1 LNHDA and CDR2 SQIVND (reference sequence). This CDR3 is built from 14 residues. The CDR3 loop reads CASRTGQGNTEAFF. CDR3 in DNA: TGTGCCAGTAGAACCGGACAGGGGAACACTGAAGCTTTCTTT.

The genes are TRBV27 and TRBJ2-2; the D gene is possibly TRBD1 (5 bases). Deletions cut 6 bases from V and 4 bases from J, with 18 bases between. Germline CDR1 is MNHEY and CDR2 is SMNVEV (reference sequence). This CDR3 contains 16 residues. The CDR3, as DNA: TGTGCCAGCAGCGTCTTGGGCAGGGATGGCACCGGGGAGCTGTTTTTT. Its translation: CASSVLGRDGTGELFF.

This chain connects TRBV4-3 to TRBJ2-2; perhaps D is TRBD1 or TRBD2 (6 bases each). This CDR3 is 16 amino acids long. The ends were cut back, 2 bases at V and 6 bases at J, with 16 bases in the middle. The germline gives CDR1 LGHNA, CDR2 YSLEER. This CDR3 is CASSQLSGEGAGELFF. The CDR3 nucleotides read TGCGCCAGCAGCCAACTTAGCGGCGAGGGGGCCGGGGAGCTGTTTTTT.

This rearrangement joins TRBV27 to TRBJ2-4; unclear D gene. V was shortened by 0 bases and J by 0 bases, with 6 bases between the two germline ends. Per the germline V gene, CDR1 is MNHEY and CDR2 is SMNVEV (reference sequence). CDR3 length: 15 amino acids. The CDR3 is CASSLSPLAKNIQYF. The CDR3 region has the DNA TGTGCCAGCAGTTTATCGCCACTAGCCAAAAACATTCAGTACTTC.

The chain joins TRBV5-1 to TRBJ2-7, with 8 nucleotides matching TRBD1. The CDR3 runs 18 residues. Trimming removed 0 bases from V and 0 bases from J; junction bases left unmatched: 11. Germline CDR1 SGHRS, CDR2 YFSETQ. CDR3 bases: TGCGCCAGCAGCTTGGGGTATGGGGCGGGACAGGTCTCCTACGAGCAGTACTTC. Translation gives CASSLGYGAGQVSYEQYF.

CDR3 residues: CASSSEKATGGFGNTIYF. CDR3 DNA: TGTGCCAGCAGCTCAGAGAAGGCGACAGGGGGCTTTGGAAACACCATATATTTT. The rearrangement joins TRBV7-6 to TRBJ1-3, with 10 bases matching TRBD1. Germline CDR1 SGHVS, CDR2 FNYEAQ. V was clipped by 4 bases and J by 3 bases; unmatched bases: 12. CDR3 length: 18 residues.

This clone appeared once. In the same sample, other DNA sequences code for this CDR3. The chain carries TRBV7-9 and TRBJ1-6; no reliable D call. Germline-derived CDR1 and CDR2 are SEHNR and FQNEAQ (reference sequence). This CDR3 is 14 amino acids long. V was pared by 6 bases and J by 10 bases, with 16 bases between. The CDR3 is CASSYSEGASPLHF. The CDR3 region has the DNA TGTGCCAGCAGTTACAGCGAGGGAGCATCACCCCTCCACTTT.

The rearrangement joins TRBV7-3 to TRBJ2-1; 14 positions agree with TRBD2. The germline gives CDR1 SGHTA, CDR2 FQGTGA. V lost 4 bases, J lost 8 bases, and 7 bases stayed unmatched. The CDR3 length is 16 residues. The CDR3 here is CASSSPGLAGEDEQFF. In DNA, the CDR3 is TGTGCCAGCAGCTCCCCGGGACTAGCGGGGGAGGATGAGCAGTTCTTC.

This chain links TRBV29-1 with TRBJ1-2; 7 nucleotides agree with TRBD1. This CDR3 contains 12 residues. CDR1 and CDR2 (germline): SQVTM, ANQGSEA. CDR3 amino acids: CSIQGTHYGYTF. The DNA of the CDR3 is TGCAGTATACAGGGGACCCACTATGGCTACACCTTC.